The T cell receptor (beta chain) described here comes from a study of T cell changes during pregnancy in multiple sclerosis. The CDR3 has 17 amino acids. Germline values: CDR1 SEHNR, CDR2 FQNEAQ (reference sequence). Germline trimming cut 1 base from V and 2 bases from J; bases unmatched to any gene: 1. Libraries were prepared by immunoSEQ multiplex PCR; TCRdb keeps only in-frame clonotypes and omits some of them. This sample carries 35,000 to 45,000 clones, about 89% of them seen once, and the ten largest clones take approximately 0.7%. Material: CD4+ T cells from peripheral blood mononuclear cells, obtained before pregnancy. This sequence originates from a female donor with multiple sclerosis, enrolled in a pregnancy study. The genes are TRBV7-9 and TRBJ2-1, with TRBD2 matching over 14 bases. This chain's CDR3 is CASSLGGLAGAYNEQFF. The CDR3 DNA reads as TGTGCCAGCAGCTTAGGGGGACTAGCGGGGGCCTACAATGAGCAGTTCTTC.